Reported below is one TCR beta chain. The data originate from a study of blood T cell repertoires in COVID-19. Germline trimming cut 1 base from V and 8 bases from J; bases unmatched to any gene: 10. CDR1 and CDR2 (germline): SGHRS, YFSETQ. The length of the CDR3 is 16 residues. Assay: immunoSEQ multiplex PCR; the TCRdb copy retains only in-frame clones and omits some. The table records 200,000 to 250,000 clones, around 90% of them present only once. The receptor comes from a man between 65 and 80 years old with acute or convalescent COVID-19. What was sequenced was peripheral blood. The chain links TRBV5-1 to TRBJ2-1, with 9 bases identical to TRBD2. The CDR3 nucleotides read TGCGCCAGCAGCTTGAGCCCTAGCGGGGCCCCCTATGAGCAGTTCTTC. Translated, it gives CASSLSPSGAPYEQFF.